What follows are 15 T cell receptor beta chains derived from one specimen sequenced in a study of cytomegalovirus exposure and HLA in healthy donors. TCRdb keeps only in-frame clones here, not all; method: immunoSEQ multiplex PCR. Of some 130,000 clones in the sample, about 80% were seen once. Input material: PBMCs. The receptors stem from a man in his thirties or forties in good health and CMV-seropositive.

The chain couples TRBV2 to TRBJ2-7, with 7 bases lining up with TRBD2. The germline V gene encodes CDR1 SNHLY and CDR2 FYNNEI. The CDR3 extends over 11 amino acids. V lost 4 bases, J lost 9 bases, and 3 bases stayed unmatched. This CDR3 is CASSALAVQYF. CDR3 coding DNA: TGTGCCAGCAGTGCTCTAGCGGTGCAGTACTTC.

Here the CDR3 reads CASSLGDRYNEQFF. DNA of the CDR3: TGTGCCAGCAGCTTGGGAGACAGATACAATGAGCAGTTCTTC. This chain connects TRBV5-6 to TRBJ2-1; D is possibly TRBD1 (5 bases). Germline lookup yields CDR1 SGHDT and CDR2 YYEEEE. The CDR3 is 14 residues long. Trimming stripped 0 bases from V and 4 bases from J, with 8 bases between.

The CDR3 coding sequence is TGTGCCAGCAGCACAGGGACAGGCTCTCTTGGAAACACCATATATTTT. Translation: CASSTGTGSLGNTIYF. The chain carries TRBV5-6 and TRBJ1-3; 8 bases agree with TRBD1. CDR1 is SGHDT, CDR2 YYEEEE, per germline. The CDR3 is 16 residues long. The V and J ends lost 4 bases and 3 bases, in that order; junction bases with no gene match: 9.

The chain is built from TRBV25-1 and TRBJ1-1; D unclear. Looked up from germline, CDR1 is MGHDK and CDR2 is SYGVNS. This CDR3 has 13 amino acids. The V end was cut by 4 bases, the J end by 1 base, with 7 bases between. DNA of the CDR3: TGTGCCAGCAGTGTCCAGTCGAACACTGAAGCTTTCTTT. This codes for CASSVQSNTEAFF.

This clone was observed a handful of times. This chain joins TRBV11-2 and TRBJ2-7; 11 bases agree with TRBD2. Germline V gene data show CDR1 as SGHAT and CDR2 as FQNNGV. The CDR3 spans 14 residues. Losses at the gene ends were 5 bases for V and 6 bases for J; bases not matched to a gene: 6. The CDR3 nucleotides are TGTGCCAGCAGCCCTAGCGGGGGGCCCTCCGAGCAGTACTTC. Translated, it gives CASSPSGGPSEQYF. Together with reference TRBV11-2 and TRBJ2-7, the CDR3 gives the full variable domain: EAGVAQSPRYKIIEKRQSVAFWCNPISGHATLYWYQQILGQGPKLLIQFQNNGVVDDSQLPKDRFSAERLKGVDSTLKIQPAKLEDSAVYLCASSPSGGPSEQYFGPGTRLTVT.

The chain joins TRBV6-1 to TRBJ1-4, with TRBD1 as a possible D gene (5 bases). CDR1 is MNHNS, CDR2 SASEGT, per germline. The germline V and J ends were trimmed by 0 bases and 8 bases, with 16 bases remaining between them. The CDR3 contains 16 residues. The CDR3 spells CASSEAGGVIGEKLFF. CDR3 DNA sequence: TGTGCCAGCAGTGAAGCGGGGGGAGTCATCGGGGAAAAACTGTTTTTT.

The chain uses TRBV2 and TRBJ1-1, with D perhaps matching TRBD1 (5 bases). The CDR3 has 14 residues. Germline V CDR1 and CDR2: SNHLY, FYNNEI. The V end was cut by 6 bases, the J end by 8 bases, with 19 bases between. CDR3 residues: CASRQTVGVWEAFF. The CDR3 DNA sequence: TGTGCCAGCAGACAGACAGTCGGCGTATGGGAAGCTTTCTTT.

This clone has only one observation. V usage is TRBV5-1 and J usage is TRBJ2-1; D remains ambiguous. The CDR3 spans 14 residues. Germline V gene sequence: CDR1 SGHRS, CDR2 YFSETQ. The V end was cut by 5 bases, the J end by 6 bases, with 15 bases between. The CDR3 nucleotides read TGCGCCAGCAGTCCGGAGTCCCAGTTCAATGAGCAGTTCTTC. It encodes CASSPESQFNEQFF.

CDR3: CAIGAHQETQYF. In nucleotides, the CDR3 is TGTGCCATCGGGGCCCACCAAGAGACCCAGTACTTC. The chain uses TRBV10-3 and TRBJ2-5, with D possibly being TRBD1 (5 bases). V gave up 8 bases and J gave up 0 bases, with 7 bases separating them. Looked up from germline, CDR1 is ENHRY and CDR2 is SYGVKD. The CDR3 sequence is 12 residues long.

The V call is TRBV5-1, the J call TRBJ1-3; TRBD1 might be the D (5 bases). This CDR3 spans 15 amino acids. Germline V lookup: CDR1 SGHRS, CDR2 YFSETQ. V lost 0 bases to trimming and J lost 5 bases, with 12 bases between them. The CDR3 protein is CASSLAAGGRNTIYF. As DNA, the CDR3 is TGCGCCAGCAGCTTGGCCGCGGGGGGTCGAAACACCATATATTTT.

This clone turned up a few times. The same CDR3 also results from other DNA sequences found in this sample. The gene calls are TRBV7-2 and TRBJ1-4; 9 bases align to TRBD1. V was clipped by 5 bases and J by 8 bases; unmatched bases: 6. The CDR3 is made up of 14 amino acids. In germline, CDR1 is SGHTA, CDR2 FQGNSA. CDR3 DNA sequence: TGTGCCAGCAGCGTCACAGGGGGCTGGGAAAAACTGTTTTTT. It yields the protein CASSVTGGWEKLFF.

V and J are TRBV4-1 and TRBJ2-5; TRBD2 agrees at 7 bases. CDR3 size: 12 residues. Germline lookup yields CDR1 MGHRA and CDR2 YSYEKL. J gave up 5 bases and V 7 bases, and 4 bases lay outside the gene matches. The CDR3: CASKGLTETQYF. In DNA form, the CDR3 reads TGCGCCAGCAAGGGACTAACGGAGACCCAGTACTTC.

The chain combines TRBV5-6 with TRBJ1-4; D unclear. V was trimmed by 0 bases and J by 9 bases, leaving 12 bases between them. The CDR3 is 14 amino acids. Germline V gene lookup returns CDR1 SGHDT and CDR2 YYEEEE. The CDR3 here is CASSLGGSFQKLFF. DNA for the CDR3: TGTGCCAGCAGCTTGGGCGGTTCCTTTCAAAAACTGTTTTTT.

This rearrangement joins TRBV18 to TRBJ2-7; 7 positions agree with TRBD1. Germline V gives CDR1 KGHSH, CDR2 LQKENI. The CDR3 has 18 residues. V trimming: 1 base; J trimming: 0 bases; junction bases outside the gene matches: 12. This CDR3 reads CASSPRRRGQGSSYEQYF. CDR3 bases: TGTGCCAGCTCACCACGTAGAAGGGGGCAAGGCAGCTCCTACGAGCAGTACTTC.

CDR3 DNA sequence: TGTGCCAGCAGTTTAAGGTGGCGGGGGCGGAATGTCCAGCCCCAGCATTTT. Its protein is CASSLRWRGRNVQPQHF. The rearrangement uses TRBV27 and TRBJ1-5, with D possibly being TRBD1 (6 bases). This CDR3 comprises 17 residues. V lost 2 bases and J 7 bases, leaving 21 bases between the germline ends. Germline V CDR1 and CDR2: MNHEY, SMNVEV (reference sequence).